This T cell receptor beta chain was observed in a study of T cell repertoires in cytomegalovirus infection. Study information: Selection of CMV epitopes for the study included recently identified HLA-C-restricted and well-studied HLA-B-restricted ones. CMV infection plus the matching HLA type was flagged by public TCR beta signatures.

TCRdb recomputed calls from the reads with MiXCR, one row per CDR3 protein. The sample lists 650,000 to 900,000 distinct CDR3 sequences, 32% occurring once. In regard to this clonotype: The antigen is not known.

Study findings and constraints: Dominant in the ex vivo response were TCR beta clonotypes restricted by HLA-C and specific for CMV. Public TCR beta family frequency separated CMV-and-HLA carriers, including in an independent cohort.

There are 17 residues in the CDR3. V shed 0 bases and J shed 5 bases, with 16 bases lying between them. From germline, CDR1 is LNHNV and CDR2 YYDKDF (reference sequence). The sequencing used cultured CD8+ T cells from PBMCs, collected from culture after CMV antigen stimulation. This receptor was taken from a human donor in good health (CMV status not recorded). Some clones in this sample may be carry-over from other donors' samples. The rearrangement uses TRBV15 and TRBJ2-2, with D perhaps TRBD1 or TRBD2 (6 bases each). DNA for the CDR3: TGTGCCACCAGCAGAGATAGTGGGGGGCGTCGGACCGGGGAGCTGTTTTTT. Its protein is CATSRDSGGRRTGELFF. The whole variable domain, remainder taken from reference TRBV15 and TRBJ2-2, is DAMVIQNPRYQVTQFGKPVTLSCSQTLNHNVMYWYQQKSSQAPKLLFHYYDKDFNNEADTPDNFQSRRPNTSFCFLDIRSPGLGDTAMYLCATSRDSGGRRTGELFFGEGSRLTVL.